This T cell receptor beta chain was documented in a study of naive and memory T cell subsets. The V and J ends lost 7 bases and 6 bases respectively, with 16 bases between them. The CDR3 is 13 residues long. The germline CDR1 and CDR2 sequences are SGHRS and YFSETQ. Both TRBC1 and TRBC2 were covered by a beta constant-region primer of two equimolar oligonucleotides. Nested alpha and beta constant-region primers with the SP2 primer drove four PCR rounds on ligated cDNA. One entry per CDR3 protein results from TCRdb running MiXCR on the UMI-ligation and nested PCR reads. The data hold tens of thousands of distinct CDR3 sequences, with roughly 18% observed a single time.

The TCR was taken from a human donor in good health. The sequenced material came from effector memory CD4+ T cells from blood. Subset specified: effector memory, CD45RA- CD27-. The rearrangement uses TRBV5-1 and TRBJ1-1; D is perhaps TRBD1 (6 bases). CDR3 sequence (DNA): TGCGCCAGCTCCGTGGAGGGGGTGGCTGAAGCTTTCTTT. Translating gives CASSVEGVAEAFF.